The next 27 T cell receptor beta chains were all read from a single sample in a study of cytomegalovirus exposure and HLA in healthy donors. The PCR ran on 60 Vbeta and 13 Jbeta primers. Method: immunoSEQ multiplex PCR; TCRdb's copy keeps in-frame clones and lacks some. Found here are more than 150,000 clones, about 90% of them singletons; the top ten hold 0.2% to 0.3%. Sequences were obtained from PBMCs. Every receptor here comes from a girl less than two years old in good health and CMV-seronegative.

Comment on this clone: This sample also contains other DNA sequences that code for the same CDR3. This chain uses TRBV5-1 with TRBJ2-7; D unclear. The CDR3 covers 14 residues. CDR1 SGHRS and CDR2 YFSETQ come from the germline V gene. Trimming removed 2 bases from V and 0 bases from J, with 9 bases in between. The CDR3 reads CASSLSGSSYEQYF. In nucleotides, the CDR3 is TGCGCCAGCAGCTTAAGTGGCAGCTCCTACGAGCAGTACTTC.

The chain joins TRBV6-6 to TRBJ2-7, with D unclear. V was cut by 4 bases and J by 3 bases, with 4 bases left in between. The CDR3 has 11 amino acids. CDR1 MNHNY and CDR2 SVGAGI come from the germline V gene (reference sequence). The CDR3, as DNA: TGTGCCAGCAGTTCCAACTACGAGCAGTACTTC. Amino acid sequence: CASSSNYEQYF.

This rearrangement joins TRBV19 to TRBJ2-3, with a possible D match to TRBD2 (5 bases). The V gene lost 7 bases and the J gene lost 4 bases, with 15 bases spanning the gap. The CDR3 contains 14 residues. Germline CDR1 and CDR2: LNHDA and SQIVND (reference sequence). For the CDR3, the DNA is TGTGCCAGTAAAATAGTAGCGACATCAGATACGCAGTATTTT. Translation: CASKIVATSDTQYF.

About this clone itself: This sample includes further DNA sequences coding for the same CDR3. The chain is built from TRBV7-3 and TRBJ1-3; 8 nucleotides align to TRBD1. The CDR3 has 15 amino acids. J lost 0 bases, V lost 2 bases, and 0 bases had no gene match. Looked up from germline, CDR1 is SGHTA and CDR2 is FQGTGA. The chain's CDR3 is CASSLGQGSGNTIYF. CDR3 DNA sequence: TGTGCCAGCAGCTTAGGACAGGGCTCTGGAAACACCATATATTTT.

The chain combines TRBV29-1 with TRBJ2-5, with D perhaps TRBD2 (5 bases). CDR1 SQVTM and CDR2 ANQGSEA come from the germline V gene. This CDR3 contains 13 residues. Trimming cost V 3 bases and J 4 bases, with 12 bases left between them. DNA of the CDR3: TGCAGCGTTGAGGGAGCTATAAGAGAGACCCAGTACTTC. This translates into CSVEGAIRETQYF.

The V call is TRBV7-9, the J call TRBJ1-3; D is perhaps TRBD1 (5 bases). The V gene lost 5 bases and the J gene lost 5 bases, with 25 bases spanning the gap. The CDR3 consists of 18 residues. Germline V gene lookup returns CDR1 SEHNR and CDR2 FQNEAQ (reference sequence). The CDR3 DNA is TGTGCCAGCAGCCACTCTTCCGGGCAGGGTTCTCCTCGAAACACCATATATTTT. It translates to CASSHSSGQGSPRNTIYF.

V gene TRBV9 combines with J gene TRBJ2-1; 7 bases fit TRBD1. J gave up 2 bases and V 2 bases, and 1 base lay outside the gene matches. Germline V gives CDR1 SGDLS, CDR2 YYNGEE. The CDR3 consists of 14 residues. CDR3 region: CASSVTGAYNEQFF. The DNA of the CDR3 is TGTGCCAGCAGCGTCACAGGGGCCTACAATGAGCAGTTCTTC.

The chain links TRBV4-2 to TRBJ1-5; 9 positions match TRBD1. CDR1 and CDR2 (germline): LGHNA, YNFKEQ. This CDR3 region has 16 residues. V lost 0 bases to trimming and J lost 5 bases; unmatched junction nucleotides: 5. This CDR3 is CASSQDFGTGYQPQHF. The CDR3 DNA sequence: TGTGCCAGCAGCCAAGATTTCGGGACAGGGTATCAGCCCCAGCATTTT.

The rearrangement links TRBV7-3 to TRBJ1-5; tentative D call: TRBD1 (6 bases). In germline, CDR1 is SGHTA, CDR2 FQGTGA. The CDR3 totals 17 residues. The V end lost 0 bases, the J end lost 0 bases, and 12 bases lay between the germline ends. Here the CDR3 reads CASSLTEGGVSNQPQHF. DNA for the CDR3: TGTGCCAGCAGCTTAACCGAGGGGGGGGTTAGCAATCAGCCCCAGCATTTT.

This chain connects TRBV4-3 to TRBJ2-7; the D is unclear. CDR1 LGHNA and CDR2 YSLEER come from the germline V gene. V shed 0 bases and J shed 3 bases, with 12 bases lying between them. The CDR3 covers 15 residues. The DNA of the CDR3 is TGCGCCAGCAGCCAAGATAGGCAGCGTCTCTACGAGCAGTACTTC. It yields the protein CASSQDRQRLYEQYF.

The rearrangement uses TRBV6-1 and TRBJ2-7, with TRBD2 as a possible D gene (5 bases). Trimming shortened V by 8 bases and J by 0 bases, and 14 bases separated the two germline ends. CDR1 and CDR2 from the germline V gene are MNHNS and SASEGT. The CDR3 spans 14 residues. The CDR3 sequence is CASRLPGSSYEQYF. The CDR3 DNA sequence: TGTGCCAGCCGACTTCCGGGGTCCTCCTACGAGCAGTACTTC.

J is TRBJ2-3 and V is TRBV9; possible D gene TRBD1, 5 bases. Looked up from germline, CDR1 is SGDLS and CDR2 is YYNGEE. Between the trimmed V and J ends, which lost 0 bases and 2 bases, there was a span of 10 bases. The CDR3 sequence is 15 residues long. Here the CDR3 reads CASSVGTLATDTQYF. The CDR3 bases are TGTGCCAGCAGCGTAGGGACATTAGCCACAGATACGCAGTATTTT.

The chain combines TRBV19 with TRBJ2-1, with 9 bases lining up with TRBD2. CDR1 LNHDA and CDR2 SQIVND come from the germline V gene (reference sequence). The CDR3 length is 16 residues. Trimming took 3 bases from V and 4 from J; bases not matched to a gene: 7. Here the CDR3 reads CASSMAKTSGYNEQFF. CDR3 DNA: TGTGCCAGTAGTATGGCGAAAACTAGCGGGTACAATGAGCAGTTCTTC.

In its sample, this clone was seen once. The V call is TRBV7-8, the J call TRBJ1-1; maybe TRBD1 (6 bases). The CDR3 covers 17 residues. With 2 bases removed from V and 10 bases from J, the gap between germline ends came to 26 bases. Germline V gene data show CDR1 as SGHVS and CDR2 as FQNEAQ. Written as DNA, the CDR3 is TGTGCCAGCAGCTTAATGAACAGGGAATTTGGTGGGGGGGGAGCTTTCTTT. It specifies CASSLMNREFGGGGAFF.

V and J are TRBV7-2 and TRBJ2-2; D is unresolved. Germline V gives CDR1 SGHTA, CDR2 FQGNSA. V lost 6 bases, J lost 5 bases, and 10 bases lay in between. The CDR3 covers 13 residues. The CDR3 sequence: CASSQTRTGELFF. In nucleotides, the CDR3 is TGTGCCAGCAGTCAGACCAGGACCGGGGAGCTGTTTTTT.

This chain links TRBV5-6 with TRBJ2-7; weak D call: TRBD2 (6 bases). CDR1 SGHDT and CDR2 YYEEEE come from the germline V gene. This CDR3 has 14 residues. Trimming took off 4 bases at V and 0 bases at J, with 11 bases between the two ends. The CDR3 region has the DNA TGTGCCAGCAGCATGGGACTGAGCTCCTACGAGCAGTACTTC. Its protein product is CASSMGLSSYEQYF. Full variable domain (missing parts from reference TRBV5-6 and TRBJ2-7): DAGVTQSPTHLIKTRGQQVTLRCSPKSGHDTVSWYQQALGQGPQFIFQYYEEEERQRGNFPDRFSGHQFPNYSSELNVNALLLGDSALYLCASSMGLSSYEQYFGPGTRLTVT.

This chain uses TRBV10-1 with TRBJ1-1, with a possible D match to TRBD1 (6 bases). Germline lookup yields CDR1 WNHNN and CDR2 SYGVQD (reference sequence). V shed 3 bases and J shed 6 bases, with 11 bases lying between them. The CDR3 covers 13 residues. The DNA for the CDR3 is TGCGCCAGCAGTGATCCGACAGGATCTGAAGCTTTCTTT. It specifies CASSDPTGSEAFF.

J is TRBJ1-5 and V is TRBV27; TRBD1 is a possible D gene (5 bases). The CDR3 totals 17 residues. CDR1 and CDR2 (germline): MNHEY, SMNVEV (reference sequence). V was shortened by 6 bases and J by 2 bases, with 20 bases between the two germline ends. DNA of the CDR3: TGTGCCAGCAGACGGGTCCGGGGGGTAATAGGCAATCAGCCCCAGCATTTT. Translated: CASRRVRGVIGNQPQHF.

The chain uses TRBV15 and TRBJ2-7; 9 bases fit TRBD1. V dropped 4 bases and J dropped 2; count of bases not matched to a gene: 3. The CDR3 runs 14 residues. The germline V gene encodes CDR1 LNHNV and CDR2 YYDKDF (reference sequence). CDR3 protein: CATSINRGPYEQYF. The CDR3 region has the DNA TGTGCCACCAGCATAAACAGGGGGCCCTACGAGCAGTACTTC.

The chain recombines TRBV14 with TRBJ2-7, with TRBD2 matching over 7 bases. This CDR3 is built from 17 residues. The germline gives CDR1 SGHDN, CDR2 FVKESK. The trim removed 1 base at V and 8 bases at J, leaving 17 bases unmatched. The CDR3 sequence is CASSQGWGGSLTSKQYF. The DNA for the CDR3 is TGTGCCAGCAGCCAAGGCTGGGGGGGGTCATTAACCTCTAAGCAGTACTTC.

In its sample, this clone was seen a few times. V gene TRBV6-4 combines with J gene TRBJ2-3; D perhaps matches TRBD2 (7 bases). The CDR3 totals 15 residues. Germline V CDR1 and CDR2: MRHNA, SNTAGT. With 6 bases removed from V and 2 bases from J, the gap between germline ends came to 15 bases. For the CDR3, the DNA is TGTGCCAGCAGCCGAGGGGGGGGCACCACAGATACGCAGTATTTT. This sequence encodes CASSRGGGTTDTQYF.

The chain has TRBV21-1 and TRBJ2-7; TRBD1 was called by the table and not checked on the DNA. TRBV21-1 is a known pseudogene. The CDR3 spans 14 residues. CDR3 DNA: TGTGCCAGCAGGACCGGGACAGGGAGCTACGAGCAGTACTTC. Translating it yields CASRTGTGSYEQYF.

V gene TRBV7-8 combines with J gene TRBJ2-5; no clear D. V dropped 1 base and J dropped 0 bases, with 9 bases sitting between them. Germline loops: CDR1 SGHVS, CDR2 FQNEAQ. The CDR3 has 15 residues. The chain's CDR3 is CASSLGPSYQETQYF. CDR3 in DNA: TGTGCCAGCAGCTTAGGGCCTTCGTACCAAGAGACCCAGTACTTC.

This chain links TRBV5-4 with TRBJ1-4; 9 nucleotides match TRBD1. The CDR3 sequence is 14 residues long. Germline V gene data show CDR1 as SGHNT and CDR2 as YYREEE (reference sequence). Losses at the gene ends were 3 bases for V and 5 bases for J; bases not matched to a gene: 2. The CDR3 region has the DNA TGTGCCAGCAGCTCCGGACAGGGGAATGAAAAACTGTTTTTT. It is translated as CASSSGQGNEKLFF.

The chain employs TRBV5-1 and TRBJ2-3; 11 bases fit TRBD2. There are 17 residues in the CDR3. In germline, CDR1 is SGHRS, CDR2 YFSETQ. The J segment lost 0 bases and the V segment lost 3 bases, leaving 6 bases of the junction unmatched. The CDR3 here is CASSWGLADDSTDTQYF. In DNA, the CDR3 is TGCGCCAGCAGCTGGGGACTAGCGGATGATAGCACAGATACGCAGTATTTT.

As concerns this clone: A read error may produce the germline difference seen at one junction end. The rearrangement links TRBV27 to TRBJ2-1; D may match TRBD1 or TRBD2 (7 bases each). The CDR3 is 16 residues long. The germline CDR1 and CDR2 sequences are MNHEY and SMNVEV (reference sequence). DNA for the CDR3: TGTGCCAGCAGTATATCAGGGGGGAGGGCCAGGAATGAGCAGTTCTTC. It is translated as CASSISGGRARNEQFF.

The CDR3: CASSFGDRPTDTQYF. The CDR3 bases are TGTGCCAGCAGCTTCGGGGACAGGCCCACAGATACGCAGTATTTT. This rearrangement joins TRBV7-9 to TRBJ2-3, with 8 positions matching TRBD1. The CDR3 is 15 amino acids. J was trimmed by 2 bases and V by 3 bases; bases with no gene match: 4. Germline V gene data show CDR1 as SEHNR and CDR2 as FQNEAQ (reference sequence). Supplemented by reference TRBV7-9 and TRBJ2-3, the full variable domain reads DTGVSQNPRHKITKRGQNVTFRCDPISEHNRLYWYRQTLGQGPEFLTYFQNEAQLEKSRLLSDRFSAERPKGSFSTLEIQRTEQGDSAMYLCASSFGDRPTDTQYFGPGTRLTVL.